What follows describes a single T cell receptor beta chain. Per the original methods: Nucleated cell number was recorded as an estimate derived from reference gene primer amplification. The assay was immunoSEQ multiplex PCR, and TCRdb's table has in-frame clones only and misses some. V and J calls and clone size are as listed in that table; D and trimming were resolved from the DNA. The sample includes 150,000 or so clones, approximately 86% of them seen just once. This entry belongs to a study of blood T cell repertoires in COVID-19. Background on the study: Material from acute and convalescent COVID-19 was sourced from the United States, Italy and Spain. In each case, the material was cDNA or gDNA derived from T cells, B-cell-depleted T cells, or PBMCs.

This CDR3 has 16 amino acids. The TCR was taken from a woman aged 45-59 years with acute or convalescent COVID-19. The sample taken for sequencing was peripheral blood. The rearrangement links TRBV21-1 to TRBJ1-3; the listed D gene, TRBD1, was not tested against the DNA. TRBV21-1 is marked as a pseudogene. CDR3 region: CASSKQGAFSGNTIYF. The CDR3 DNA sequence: TGTGCCAGCAGCAAACAGGGGGCTTTTTCTGGAAACACCATATATTTT.